Presented here are 10 T cell receptor beta chains from one specimen sequenced in a study of blood T cells in healthy people across ages. Alongside a J-beta primer mix, a sample-barcoded 5' primer served in a second PCR lasting roughly 7 to 11 cycles. TCRdb itself ran the 5' RACE reads through MiXCR, one entry per CDR3 protein. The table has about 1.5 million distinct CDR3 sequences, less than 45% seen once. Specimen: blood. The origin of the receptors is a woman aged 18-30 years in good health.

This clonotype has a handful of counts. The chain has TRBV5-1 and TRBJ2-3; D is perhaps TRBD2 (6 bases). From germline, CDR1 is SGHRS and CDR2 YFSETQ. The CDR3 length is 14 residues. V lost 5 bases and J 4 bases, leaving 14 bases between the germline ends. For the CDR3, the DNA is TGCGCCAGCAGTGATGTTGCGGGGTCAGATACGCAGTATTTT. It encodes CASSDVAGSDTQYF.

This clonotype appeared a few times. The rearrangement uses TRBV27 and TRBJ2-1; D unclear. The CDR3 has 11 amino acids. Germline V gives CDR1 MNHEY, CDR2 SMNVEV (reference sequence). The V end was cut by 3 bases, the J end by 9 bases, with 6 bases between. Here the CDR3 DNA reads TGTGCCAGCAGTTTTTTTGGTGAGCAGTTCTTC. Its translation is CASSFFGEQFF.

This clonotype has only a few counts. The J gene is TRBJ2-1, the V gene TRBV20-1; D might be TRBD1 (5 bases). Germline-derived CDR1 and CDR2 are DFQATT and SNEGSKA (reference sequence). The CDR3 totals 13 residues. V lost 5 bases to trimming and J lost 3 bases, with 11 bases between them. Here the CDR3 reads CSAHRDSYNEQFF. Here the CDR3 DNA reads TGCAGTGCTCATCGTGACAGCTACAATGAGCAGTTCTTC.

This clonotype has just a few counts. The rearrangement uses TRBV12-3 or TRBV12-4 and TRBJ1-1; 9 nucleotides agree with TRBD1. The V segment lost 5 bases and the J segment 10 bases; nucleotides outside the gene matches: 11. This CDR3 contains 14 residues. The CDR3 DNA follows: TGTGCCAGCAGTAAGGCGGCGGGACAGGGCCTAGCTTTCTTT. Its protein is CASSKAAGQGLAFF.

This clonotype was picked up a small number of times. The chain uses TRBV6-1 and TRBJ2-1, with 11 bases fitting TRBD2. The CDR3 is made up of 19 amino acids. V lost 3 bases and J lost 0; bases outside the gene matches: 10. Germline V gene data show CDR1 as MNHNS and CDR2 as SASEGT. CDR3 sequence reads: CASSDPGTGTSGSYNEQFF. CDR3 sequence (DNA): TGTGCCAGCAGTGACCCCGGGACCGGGACTAGCGGCTCCTACAATGAGCAGTTCTTC.

Comments on this clonotype: One junction end does not reproduce the germline sequence, and a read error may be involved. The chain employs TRBV6-2 or TRBV6-3 and TRBJ2-7, with TRBD2 matching 7 bases. The CDR3 has 15 residues. Germline V CDR1 and CDR2: MNHEY, SVGEGT. This chain's CDR3 is CTSRQGGGSSYEQYF. The CDR3 DNA sequence: TGTACCAGCAGGCAAGGTGGCGGGAGCTCCTACGAGCAGTACTTC.

In this sample, this clonotype turned up a few times. The chain uses TRBV11-2 and TRBJ1-2; the D is unclear. Germline lookup yields CDR1 SGHAT and CDR2 FQNNGV. V was clipped by 8 bases and J by 0 bases, with 7 bases between them. The CDR3 consists of 12 residues. This CDR3 is CASFSPNYGYTF. The CDR3 nucleotides are TGTGCCAGCTTCAGCCCTAACTATGGCTACACCTTC.

This clonotype was counted between two and nine times. This chain links TRBV6-5 with TRBJ2-1; D not certain. V was trimmed by 4 bases and J by 0 bases, leaving 10 bases between them. Germline-derived CDR1 and CDR2 are MNHEY and SVGAGI. The CDR3 is made up of 15 amino acids. CDR3 coding DNA: TGTGCCAGCAGTTCAGACGAAAGCTCCTACAATGAGCAGTTCTTC. This translates into CASSSDESSYNEQFF.

This chain links TRBV13 with TRBJ1-1; D not resolved. Trimming took 1 base from V and 0 from J, leaving 27 bases between them. Germline-derived CDR1 and CDR2 are PRHDT and FYEKMQ (reference sequence). The CDR3 runs to 21 residues. For the CDR3, the DNA is TGTGCCAGCAGCTTAGCCCTGCGCTACCCCTGGCCTAATCAATTGAACACTGAAGCTTTCTTT. Its protein is CASSLALRYPWPNQLNTEAFF.

J is TRBJ2-1 and V is TRBV12-3 or TRBV12-4, with 12 bases lining up with TRBD2. J was trimmed by 4 bases and V by 5 bases; bases with no gene match: 9. The CDR3 length is 17 residues. CDR3 amino acids: CASSTRLAGDHYNEQFF. The CDR3 nucleotides are TGTGCCAGCAGTACCAGACTAGCGGGGGATCATTACAATGAGCAGTTCTTC.